This TCR beta chain was captured in a study of cytomegalovirus exposure and HLA in healthy donors. CDR3 length: 15 amino acids. CDR1 is SGHNT and CDR2 is YENEEA in the germline V gene. V gave up 4 bases and J gave up 8 bases; unmatched junction bases: 6. It was with 60 Vbeta and 13 Jbeta primers that the PCR ran. Clones were sequenced by immunoSEQ multiplex PCR, and TCRdb holds only the in-frame ones, with some missing. The sample has 100,000 to 150,000 clones, less than 85% seen once; the top ten hold around 2.5%. The chain combines TRBV11-3 with TRBJ2-1; 12 bases are shared with TRBD2. This receptor was obtained from a man aged 30 to 45 in good health and CMV-seronegative. Source material: PBMCs. CDR3 in DNA: TGTGCCAGCAGCTCGACTAGCGGGAGTTTCGATGAGCAGTTCTTC. This encodes CASSSTSGSFDEQFF.